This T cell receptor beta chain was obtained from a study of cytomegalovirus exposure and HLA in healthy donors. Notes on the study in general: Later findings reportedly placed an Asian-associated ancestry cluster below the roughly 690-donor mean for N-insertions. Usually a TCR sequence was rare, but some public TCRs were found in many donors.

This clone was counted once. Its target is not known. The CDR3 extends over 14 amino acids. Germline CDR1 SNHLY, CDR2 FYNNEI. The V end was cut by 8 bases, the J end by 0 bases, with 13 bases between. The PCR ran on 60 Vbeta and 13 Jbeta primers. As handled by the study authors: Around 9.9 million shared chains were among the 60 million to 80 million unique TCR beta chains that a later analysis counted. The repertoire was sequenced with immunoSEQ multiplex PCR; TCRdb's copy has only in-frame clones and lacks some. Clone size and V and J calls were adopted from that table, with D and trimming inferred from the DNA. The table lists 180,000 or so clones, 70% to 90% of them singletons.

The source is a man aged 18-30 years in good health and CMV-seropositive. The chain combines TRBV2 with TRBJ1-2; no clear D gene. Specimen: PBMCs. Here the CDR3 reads CASAAQRANYGYTF. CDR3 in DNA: TGTGCCAGCGCCGCACAGAGAGCTAACTATGGCTACACCTTC.